This TCR beta chain was recovered during a study of blood T cell repertoires in COVID-19. The CDR3 has 14 residues. Germline V lookup: CDR1 SGHDN, CDR2 FVKESK. With 0 bases removed from V and 3 bases from J, the gap between germline ends came to 8 bases. Only in-frame clones appear in the TCRdb table, and some are missing; sequencing was by immunoSEQ multiplex PCR. Of about 310,000 clones listed, over 75% were seen once; the top ten hold 2.2%. This sequence originates from a man aged 25 to 45 who had recovered from COVID-19. The specimen sequenced was PBMCs or T cells enriched from blood (not recorded which). V is TRBV14 and J is TRBJ1-2; D call uncertain. CDR3 protein: CASSQETFYYGYTF. The CDR3 bases are TGTGCCAGCAGCCAAGAAACATTTTACTATGGCTACACCTTC.